This TCR beta chain originates from a study of blood T cell repertoires in COVID-19. Looking at the study overall: Acute and convalescent COVID-19 samples came from the United States, Italy and Spain.

From germline, CDR1 is SGHRS and CDR2 YFSETQ. CDR3 length equals 16 residues. The V gene end was trimmed by 0 bases and the J gene end by 3 bases; junction bases not matched to a gene: 8. Sequencing was performed with immunoSEQ multiplex PCR; in TCRdb, only in-frame clones are kept and a portion is missing. The sample lists 35,000 to 55,000 clones, about nine tenths occurring once. The chain carries TRBV5-1 and TRBJ1-2; 7 bases agree with TRBD1. The receptor comes from a human donor in a cohort sampled during active COVID-19. The sequencing input was peripheral blood. CDR3: CASSLAGQGEDYGYTF. Here the CDR3 DNA reads TGCGCCAGCAGCTTGGCCGGGCAGGGGGAGGACTATGGCTACACCTTC.